This TCR beta chain is drawn from a study of cytomegalovirus exposure and HLA in healthy donors. General study results and limits: After further analysis at a later stage, 16,951 TCR beta sequences were associated with HLA alleles at 0.05 false discovery rate. CMV serostatus was the sole immune exposure data available.

The PCR made use of 60 Vbeta and 13 Jbeta primers. The assay was immunoSEQ multiplex PCR, and TCRdb's table has in-frame clones only and misses some. Of 160,000 or so clones listed, 70% to 85% are singletons. Comment on this clone: Its specificity is unknown.

The germline V gene has CDR1 SGHRS and CDR2 YFSETQ. V shed 3 bases, J shed 0 bases, and the junction held 8 bases outside the gene matches. The CDR3 runs to 16 residues. The receptor was derived from a human donor in good health. This sequence joins TRBV5-1 and TRBJ1-1; 7 bases are shared with TRBD1. The sample taken for sequencing was PBMCs. The chain's CDR3 is CASSSSEQGLNTEAFF. CDR3 DNA: TGCGCCAGCAGCTCCTCTGAACAGGGGCTGAACACTGAAGCTTTCTTT.